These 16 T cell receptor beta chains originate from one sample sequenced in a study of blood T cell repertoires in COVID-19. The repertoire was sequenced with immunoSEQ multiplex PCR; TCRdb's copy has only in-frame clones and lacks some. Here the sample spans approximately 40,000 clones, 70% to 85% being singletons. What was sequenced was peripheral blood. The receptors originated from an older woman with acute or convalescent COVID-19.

This chain's CDR3 is CASQTGFNEKLFF. CDR3 DNA sequence: TGTGCCAGCCAAACAGGGTTTAATGAAAAACTGTTTTTT. This rearrangement joins TRBV27 to TRBJ1-4, with a weak D call TRBD1 (6 bases). With 8 bases removed from V and 4 bases from J, the gap between germline ends came to 11 bases. The CDR3 is 13 residues long. Germline loops: CDR1 MNHEY, CDR2 SMNVEV (reference sequence).

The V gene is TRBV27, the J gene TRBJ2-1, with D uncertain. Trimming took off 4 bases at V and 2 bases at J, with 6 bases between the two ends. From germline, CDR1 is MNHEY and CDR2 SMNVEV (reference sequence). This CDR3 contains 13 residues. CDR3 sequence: CASSSGAYNEQFF. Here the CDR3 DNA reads TGTGCCAGCAGTTCAGGTGCCTACAATGAGCAGTTCTTC.

In nucleotides, the CDR3 is TGCAGCGTTGGGGAGGGGGGGTATCAGCCCCAGCATTTT. It translates to CSVGEGGYQPQHF. J is TRBJ1-5 and V is TRBV29-1; maybe TRBD1 (6 bases). CDR3 length equals 13 residues. Germline assignment: CDR1 SQVTM and CDR2 ANQGSEA. Trimming cost V 4 bases and J 5 bases, with 12 bases left between them.

The CDR3 DNA reads as TGTGCCAGCAGTTCGACTGGCCCCCTAGCCAAAAACATTCAGTACTTC. The encoded protein is CASSSTGPLAKNIQYF. The J gene is TRBJ2-4, the V gene TRBV7-9; D is unclear. Germline CDR1 SEHNR, CDR2 FQNEAQ (reference sequence). Trimming cost V 6 bases and J 0 bases, with 15 bases left between them. The CDR3 spans 16 residues.

The chain's CDR3 is CASSVGDRLNQPQHF. In nucleotides, the CDR3 is TGTGCCAGCAGCGTTGGCGACAGGTTAAATCAGCCCCAGCATTTT. The J gene is TRBJ1-5, the V gene TRBV9, with a weak D call TRBD1 (6 bases). Germline CDR1 reads SGDLS; CDR2 reads YYNGEE. Trimming removed 2 bases from V and 4 bases from J, with 13 bases in between. CDR3 length equals 15 residues.

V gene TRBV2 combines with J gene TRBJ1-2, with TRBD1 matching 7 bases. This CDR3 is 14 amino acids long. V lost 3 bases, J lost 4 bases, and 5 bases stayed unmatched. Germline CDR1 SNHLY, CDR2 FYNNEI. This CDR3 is CASSDSDRLYGYTF. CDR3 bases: TGTGCCAGCAGTGATTCGGACAGGCTCTATGGCTACACCTTC.

CDR3 sequence reads: CASSRTATGTGRVDGYTF. CDR3 DNA sequence: TGTGCCAGCAGCCGTACGGCAACCGGGACAGGGCGAGTTGATGGCTACACCTTC. V is TRBV6-2 or TRBV6-3 and J is TRBJ1-2, with 9 bases that match TRBD1. The length of the CDR3 is 18 residues. The V gene's germline CDR1 is MNHEY and CDR2 SVGEGT. V dropped 6 bases and J dropped 6; count of bases not matched to a gene: 20.

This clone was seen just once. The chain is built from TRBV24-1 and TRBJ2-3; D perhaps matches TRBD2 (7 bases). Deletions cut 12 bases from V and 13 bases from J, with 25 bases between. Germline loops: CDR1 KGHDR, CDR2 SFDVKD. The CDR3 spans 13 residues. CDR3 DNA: TGTGCCTCAAAGGGGGGGGGAACAAGTAGGGAGTATTTT. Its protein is CASKGGGTSREYF.

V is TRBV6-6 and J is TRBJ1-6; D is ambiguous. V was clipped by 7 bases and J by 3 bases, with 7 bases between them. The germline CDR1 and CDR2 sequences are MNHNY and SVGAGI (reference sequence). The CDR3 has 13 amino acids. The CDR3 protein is CASTGFYNSPLHF. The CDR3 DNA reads TGTGCCAGCACGGGGTTCTATAATTCACCCCTCCACTTT.

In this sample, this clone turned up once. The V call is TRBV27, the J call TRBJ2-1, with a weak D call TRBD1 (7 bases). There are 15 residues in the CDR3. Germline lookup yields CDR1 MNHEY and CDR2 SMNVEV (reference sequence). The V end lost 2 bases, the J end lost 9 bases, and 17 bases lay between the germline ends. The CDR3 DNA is TGTGCCAGCAGTTTAGAGGGATGGCAGGGGGGTGAGCAGTTCTTC. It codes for CASSLEGWQGGEQFF.

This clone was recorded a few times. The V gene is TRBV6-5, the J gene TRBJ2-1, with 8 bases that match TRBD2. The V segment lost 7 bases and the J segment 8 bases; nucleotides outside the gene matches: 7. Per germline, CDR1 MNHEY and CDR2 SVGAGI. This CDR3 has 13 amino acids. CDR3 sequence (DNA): TGTGCCAGCAACGGGAGGGCCTGGGATGAGCAGTTCTTC. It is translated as CASNGRAWDEQFF.

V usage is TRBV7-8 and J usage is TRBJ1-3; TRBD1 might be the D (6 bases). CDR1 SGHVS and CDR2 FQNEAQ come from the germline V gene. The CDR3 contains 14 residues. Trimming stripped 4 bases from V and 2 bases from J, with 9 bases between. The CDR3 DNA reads TGTGCCAGCAGCTACGGGACAACTGGAAACACCATATATTTT. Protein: CASSYGTTGNTIYF.

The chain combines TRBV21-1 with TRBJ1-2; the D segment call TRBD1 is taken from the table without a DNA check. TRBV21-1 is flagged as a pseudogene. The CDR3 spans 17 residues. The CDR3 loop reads CASSVTRDSLLNYGYTF. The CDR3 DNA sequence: TGTGCCAGCAGCGTCACTCGGGACAGCCTTCTTAACTATGGCTACACCTTC.

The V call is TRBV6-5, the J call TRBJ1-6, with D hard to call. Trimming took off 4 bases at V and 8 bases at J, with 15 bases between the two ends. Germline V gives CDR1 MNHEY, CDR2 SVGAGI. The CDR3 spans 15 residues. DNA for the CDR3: TGTGCCAGCAGTTTAAGACAAACCGGGGATTCACCCCTCCACTTT. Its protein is CASSLRQTGDSPLHF.

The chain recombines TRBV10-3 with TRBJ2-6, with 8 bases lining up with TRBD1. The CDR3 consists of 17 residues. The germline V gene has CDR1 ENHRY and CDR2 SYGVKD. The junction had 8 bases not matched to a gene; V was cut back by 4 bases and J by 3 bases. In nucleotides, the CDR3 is TGTGCCATCAGTGGATCAGGGGGCGGATTTGGGGCCAACGTCCTGACTTTC. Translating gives CAISGSGGGFGANVLTF.

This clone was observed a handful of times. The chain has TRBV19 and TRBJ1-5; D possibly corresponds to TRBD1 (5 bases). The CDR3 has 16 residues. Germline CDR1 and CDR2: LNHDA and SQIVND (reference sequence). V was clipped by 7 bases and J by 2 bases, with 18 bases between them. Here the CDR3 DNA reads TGTGCCAGTAAAGTTGGCGGGACCGCAGGCAATCAGCCCCAGCATTTT. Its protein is CASKVGGTAGNQPQHF.